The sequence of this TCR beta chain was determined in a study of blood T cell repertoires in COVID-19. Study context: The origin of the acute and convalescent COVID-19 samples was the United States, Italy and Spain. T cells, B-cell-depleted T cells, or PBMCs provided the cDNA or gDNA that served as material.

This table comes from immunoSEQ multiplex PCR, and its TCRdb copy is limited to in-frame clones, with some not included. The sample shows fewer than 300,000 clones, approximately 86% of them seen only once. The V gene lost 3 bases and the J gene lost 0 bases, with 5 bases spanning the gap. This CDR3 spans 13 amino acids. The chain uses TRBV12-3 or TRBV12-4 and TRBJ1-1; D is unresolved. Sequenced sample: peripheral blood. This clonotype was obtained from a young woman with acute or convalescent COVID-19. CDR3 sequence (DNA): TGTGCCAGCAGTTTGGCCATGAACACTGAAGCTTTCTTT. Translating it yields CASSLAMNTEAFF.